The next 23 T cell receptor beta chains were all read from a single sample in a study of radiation and T cells in renal cell carcinoma. As for time point: blood 2 weeks post-SBRT. Treatment described: 15 Gy SBRT to primary tumor, nephrectomy 4 weeks later. TCRdb's copy holds only in-frame clones and misses some; the assay was immunoSEQ multiplex PCR. The sample holds around 70,000 clones, roughly 87% seen once. The sequences come from blood, collected from a patient whose treatment included radiotherapy and nephrectomy. The receptors come from a man aged 60 to 69 with renal cell carcinoma.

The chain has TRBV6-5 and TRBJ1-1; a weak D match, TRBD1 (5 bases). Trimming stripped 4 bases from V and 2 bases from J, with 17 bases between. The germline V gene encodes CDR1 MNHEY and CDR2 SVGAGI. This CDR3 has 16 amino acids. The CDR3 bases are TGTGCCAGCAGTTCCCTCCGGGGCGCCATCAACACTGAAGCTTTCTTT. Translating gives CASSSLRGAINTEAFF.

The gene calls are TRBV7-8 and TRBJ1-4, with 8 bases aligning to TRBD1. The V and J ends lost 5 bases and 7 bases, in that order; junction bases with no gene match: 18. This CDR3 contains 18 residues. Germline lookup yields CDR1 SGHVS and CDR2 FQNEAQ. CDR3 DNA: TGTGCCAGCAGCCTCCGGACAGGGAAGACTCCAACAGGTGAAAAACTGTTTTTT. Protein: CASSLRTGKTPTGEKLFF.

The gene calls are TRBV7-2 and TRBJ2-3; 13 bases are a match to TRBD2. The CDR3 length is 18 residues. With 5 bases clipped from V and 5 bases from J, the junction kept 13 bases outside the gene matches. CDR1 is SGHTA, CDR2 FQGNSA, per germline. The CDR3 sequence: CASSKNTGTSGIGDTQYF. The DNA for the CDR3 is TGTGCCAGCAGCAAAAATACCGGGACTAGCGGGATCGGAGATACGCAGTATTTT.

J is TRBJ2-7 and V is TRBV7-9, with D possibly being TRBD1 (6 bases). Trimming took off 1 base at V and 2 bases at J, with 9 bases between the two ends. This CDR3 contains 14 residues. Germline CDR1 and CDR2: SEHNR and FQNEAQ (reference sequence). CDR3 nucleotide sequence: TGTGCCAGCAGCTTAGTGGGGGACACCTACGAGCAGTACTTC. It yields the protein CASSLVGDTYEQYF.

The chain is built from TRBV7-3 and TRBJ2-1; D is possibly TRBD1 (5 bases). CDR1 is SGHTA, CDR2 FQGTGA, per germline. There are 14 residues in the CDR3. Trimming removed 5 bases from V and 0 bases from J, with 8 bases in between. As DNA, the CDR3 is TGTGCCAGCAGCAGGGGAAGCTCCTACAATGAGCAGTTCTTC. Translation: CASSRGSSYNEQFF.

V gene TRBV4-1 combines with J gene TRBJ2-5; possible D gene TRBD2, 6 bases. Gene TRBJ2-7 matches the end of the DNA better, so the J call may be wrong. Germline CDR1 MGHRA, CDR2 YSYEKL. The CDR3 has 14 residues. CDR3 region: CASSPGDWSYEQYF. Written as DNA, the CDR3 is TGCGCCAGCAGCCCCGGGGACTGGTCCTACGAGCAGTACTTC.

The gene calls are TRBV4-1 and TRBJ2-2; D gene uncertain. The CDR3 covers 13 residues. Germline values: CDR1 MGHRA, CDR2 YSYEKL. V was trimmed by 2 bases and J by 5 bases, leaving 6 bases between them. CDR3 coding DNA: TGCGCCAGCAGCCAATCGGAGACCGGGGAGCTGTTTTTT. It is translated as CASSQSETGELFF.

This chain connects TRBV5-1 to TRBJ2-2; D unresolved. Trimming took 0 bases from V and 4 from J, leaving 10 bases between them. Germline values: CDR1 SGHRS, CDR2 YFSETQ. There are 15 residues in the CDR3. CDR3 nucleotides: TGCGCCAGCAGCTTGGATAGGGTGAGCACCGGGGAGCTGTTTTTT. Its protein is CASSLDRVSTGELFF.

The rearrangement uses TRBV28 and TRBJ1-1, with D unclear. The germline gives CDR1 MDHEN, CDR2 SYDVKM. Trimming removed 6 bases from V and 7 bases from J, with 15 bases in between. CDR3 size: 13 residues. Here the CDR3 reads CASSPPRRVEAFF. Here the CDR3 DNA reads TGTGCCAGCAGCCCCCCACGTCGGGTTGAAGCTTTCTTT.

The count of this clone is one. This rearrangement joins TRBV2 to TRBJ2-3; perhaps TRBD2 as D (5 bases). Germline V gene lookup returns CDR1 SNHLY and CDR2 FYNNEI. V lost 8 bases and J 0 bases, leaving 24 bases between the germline ends. This CDR3 spans 18 amino acids. CDR3 bases: TGTGCCAGCTACGGTAGCGCACAATCTTTTACTAGCACAGATACGCAGTATTTT. Amino acid sequence: CASYGSAQSFTSTDTQYF.

This chain uses TRBV11-3 with TRBJ2-1, with TRBD1 matching over 10 bases. V trimming: 3 bases; J trimming: 5 bases; junction bases outside the gene matches: 7. CDR1 and CDR2 from the germline V gene are SGHNT and YENEEA. The CDR3 is 16 residues long. The CDR3 reads CASSFGGTGDHNEQFF. The CDR3 coding sequence is TGTGCCAGCAGCTTCGGCGGGACAGGGGATCACAATGAGCAGTTCTTC. The complete variable domain, with remaining parts taken from reference TRBV11-3 and TRBJ2-1, reads EAGVVQSPRYKIIEKKQPVAFWCNPISGHNTLYWYLQNLGQGPELLIRYENEEAVDDSQLPKDRFSAERLKGVDSTLKIQPAELGDSAVYLCASSFGGTGDHNEQFFGPGTRLTVL.

The chain joins TRBV6-6 to TRBJ1-1; tentative D call: TRBD1 (5 bases). Trimming took off 7 bases at V and 3 bases at J, with 9 bases between the two ends. Germline lookup yields CDR1 MNHNY and CDR2 SVGAGI (reference sequence). This CDR3 contains 12 residues. This CDR3 is CASTTGDTEAFF. DNA for the CDR3: TGTGCCAGCACCACGGGGGACACTGAAGCTTTCTTT.

The J gene is TRBJ2-1, the V gene TRBV4-2; weak D call: TRBD2 (5 bases). The germline CDR1 and CDR2 sequences are LGHNA and YNFKEQ. V lost 10 bases to trimming and J lost 2 bases, with 12 bases between them. This CDR3 is 13 amino acids long. The CDR3 loop reads CATSGLTYNEQFF. CDR3 nucleotide sequence: TGTGCCACCTCGGGGTTAACCTACAATGAGCAGTTCTTC.

V is TRBV21-1 and J is TRBJ2-7; the DNA was not compared with TRBD1, the D call given in the table. TRBV21-1 is an annotated pseudogene. The CDR3 runs to 15 residues. CDR3 nucleotides: TGTGCCAGCAGCCCTTCCGAACAGGGAATCTACGAGCAGTACTTC. Translation: CASSPSEQGIYEQYF.

The chain links TRBV7-8 to TRBJ1-4; D is undetermined. Trimming cost V 1 base and J 6 bases, with 12 bases left between them. This CDR3 is built from 15 residues. Germline V CDR1 and CDR2: SGHVS, FQNEAQ. CDR3 protein: CASSLGWTRDEKLFF. The CDR3 bases are TGTGCCAGCAGCTTAGGTTGGACGAGGGATGAAAAACTGTTTTTT.

The chain recombines TRBV4-1 with TRBJ2-7; D gene uncertain. This CDR3 is built from 14 residues. Per germline, CDR1 MGHRA and CDR2 YSYEKL. The V and J ends lost 1 base and 7 bases respectively, with 14 bases between them. Here the CDR3 reads CASSQGPRMPEQYF. DNA of the CDR3: TGCGCCAGCAGCCAAGGGCCTCGGATGCCTGAGCAGTACTTC.

This clone was recorded a few times. This chain links TRBV27 with TRBJ2-2; D is ambiguous. V was shortened by 3 bases and J by 2 bases, with 7 bases between the two germline ends. This CDR3 region has 14 residues. Germline V gene sequence: CDR1 MNHEY, CDR2 SMNVEV (reference sequence). The CDR3 coding sequence is TGTGCCAGCAGTTTTACAGCTAACACCGGGGAGCTGTTTTTT. It yields the protein CASSFTANTGELFF.

This chain joins TRBV10-2 and TRBJ2-1; 10 bases line up with TRBD2. From germline, CDR1 is WSHSY and CDR2 SAAADI. The CDR3 is 17 amino acids. With V trimmed by 0 bases and J by 6 bases, 8 bases remained unmatched. CDR3 nucleotide sequence: TGCGCCAGCAGTGAGTCTCGGCTAGCGGGAGTGGGCAATGAGCAGTTCTTC. Translated: CASSESRLAGVGNEQFF.

The rearrangement links TRBV5-4 to TRBJ1-2; tentative D call: TRBD1 (6 bases). CDR1 is SGHNT and CDR2 is YYREEE in the germline V gene (reference sequence). This CDR3 comprises 13 residues. The V end was cut by 9 bases, the J end by 4 bases, with 16 bases between. DNA for the CDR3: TGTGCCACCAAATCTTGGGGGGCCTATGGCTACACCTTC. It yields the protein CATKSWGAYGYTF. The full variable domain, in which reference TRBV5-4 and TRBJ1-2 provide the parts outside the CDR3, is ETGVTQSPTHLIKTRGQQVTLRCSSQSGHNTVSWYQQALGQGPQFIFQYYREEENGRGNFPPRFSGLQFPNYSSELNVNALELDDSALYLCATKSWGAYGYTFGSGTRLTVV.

The chain couples TRBV6-5 to TRBJ1-2; D call uncertain. The ends were cut back, 5 bases at V and 0 bases at J, with 10 bases in the middle. Per germline, CDR1 MNHEY and CDR2 SVGAGI. The CDR3 totals 14 residues. CDR3 region: CASSRSGSNYGYTF. The CDR3 DNA follows: TGTGCCAGCAGTAGGAGCGGGTCTAACTATGGCTACACCTTC.

Many counts were recorded for this clone. The chain uses TRBV7-6 and TRBJ1-2; 9 bases match TRBD1. CDR3 size: 16 residues. Trimming took 1 base from V and 0 from J; bases not matched to a gene: 3. Germline CDR1 and CDR2: SGHVS and FNYEAQ. CDR3 sequence reads: CASSLETGGTNYGYTF. Here the CDR3 DNA reads TGTGCCAGCAGCTTAGAGACAGGGGGAACTAACTATGGCTACACCTTC. Combining the CDR3 with reference TRBV7-6 and TRBJ1-2 gives the whole variable domain GAGVSQSPRYKVTKRGQDVALRCDPISGHVSLYWYRQALGQGPEFLTYFNYEAQQDKSGLPNDRFSAERPEGSISTLTIQRTEQRDSAMYRCASSLETGGTNYGYTFGSGTRLTVV.

The chain links TRBV4-3 to TRBJ2-1; weak D call: TRBD2 (5 bases). Germline CDR1 and CDR2: LGHNA and YSLEER. Trimming pared 4 bases from V and 0 bases from J, leaving 22 bases between. This CDR3 has 19 amino acids. This chain's CDR3 is CASSPRYPGTLGSYNEQFF. CDR3 in DNA: TGCGCCAGCAGCCCAAGATATCCGGGAACTCTGGGCTCCTACAATGAGCAGTTCTTC.

The chain uses TRBV7-8 and TRBJ1-4, with D perhaps matching TRBD1 (5 bases). The CDR3 length is 12 residues. Trimming pared 8 bases from V and 8 bases from J, leaving 12 bases between. Germline V gene data show CDR1 as SGHVS and CDR2 as FQNEAQ. Written as DNA, the CDR3 is TGTGCCAGCGGACGGGGGGAAGAAAAACTGTTTTTT. Protein product: CASGRGEEKLFF.